A single T cell receptor (beta chain) is shown here with its context. Libraries were prepared by immunoSEQ multiplex PCR; TCRdb keeps only in-frame clonotypes and omits some of them. This table holds 150,000 to 200,000 clones, roughly 73% found once. This sample was included in a study of blood T cell repertoires in COVID-19. Germline assignment: CDR1 ENHRY and CDR2 SYGVKD. With 5 bases clipped from V and 5 bases from J, the junction kept 5 bases outside the gene matches. CDR3 length equals 14 residues. The source material was peripheral blood. The chain couples TRBV10-3 to TRBJ2-7, with TRBD1 identical over 11 bases. This TCR derives from a woman older than 75 with active or convalescent COVID-19. The CDR3: CAISTGQGAHEQYF. CDR3 DNA sequence: TGTGCCATCAGTACCGGACAGGGGGCACACGAGCAGTACTTC.